This T cell receptor (beta chain) was profiled in a study of blood T cells in healthy people across ages. Regarding the study as a whole: Reliance upon unsorted PBMCs precluded definitive naive versus antigen-experienced comparison.

From germline, CDR1 is SGHTA and CDR2 FQGNSA. This CDR3 comprises 15 residues. Germline trimming cut 3 bases from V and 0 bases from J; bases unmatched to any gene: 4. It was with a sample-barcoded 5' primer and a J-beta primer mix that a second PCR of about 6 to 12 cycles was run. TCRdb called the 5' RACE reads again in MiXCR, with one record for every CDR3 protein. This sample has about 1.4 million distinct CDR3 sequences, with approximately 59% found just once. In regard to this clonotype: Antigen: not known.

RNA extraction gave at least 5.5 micrograms of total RNA per sample. This receptor was taken from a man between 18 and 29 years old in good health. Material: blood. The chain joins TRBV7-2 to TRBJ2-7; 8 positions agree with TRBD2. This chain's CDR3 is CASSFLAGYSYEQYF. The CDR3 nucleotides are TGTGCCAGCAGCTTTTTAGCGGGGTACTCCTACGAGCAGTACTTC.